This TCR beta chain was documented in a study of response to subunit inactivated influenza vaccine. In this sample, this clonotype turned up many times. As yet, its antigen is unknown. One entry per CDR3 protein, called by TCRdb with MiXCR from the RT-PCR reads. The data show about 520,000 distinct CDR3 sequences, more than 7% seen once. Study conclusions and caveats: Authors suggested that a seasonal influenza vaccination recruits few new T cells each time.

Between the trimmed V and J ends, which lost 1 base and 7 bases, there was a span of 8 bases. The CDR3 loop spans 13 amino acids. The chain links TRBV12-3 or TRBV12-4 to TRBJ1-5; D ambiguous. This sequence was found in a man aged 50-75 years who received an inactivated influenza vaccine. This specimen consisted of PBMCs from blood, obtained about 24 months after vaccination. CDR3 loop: CASSLGGKQPQHF. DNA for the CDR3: TGTGCCAGCAGTTTAGGTGGAAAGCAGCCCCAGCATTTT.